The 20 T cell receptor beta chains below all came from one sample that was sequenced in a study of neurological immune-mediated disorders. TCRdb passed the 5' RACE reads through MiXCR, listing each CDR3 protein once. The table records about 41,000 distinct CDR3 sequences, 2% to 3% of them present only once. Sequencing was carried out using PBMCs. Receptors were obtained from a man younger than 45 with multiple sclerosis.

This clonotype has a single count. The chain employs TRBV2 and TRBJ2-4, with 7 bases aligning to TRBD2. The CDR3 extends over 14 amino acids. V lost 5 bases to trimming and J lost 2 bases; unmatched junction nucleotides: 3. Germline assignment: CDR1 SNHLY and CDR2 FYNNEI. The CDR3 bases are TGTGCCAGCAGTCCCGGGAGGACCAAAAACATTCAGTACTTC. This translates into CASSPGRTKNIQYF.

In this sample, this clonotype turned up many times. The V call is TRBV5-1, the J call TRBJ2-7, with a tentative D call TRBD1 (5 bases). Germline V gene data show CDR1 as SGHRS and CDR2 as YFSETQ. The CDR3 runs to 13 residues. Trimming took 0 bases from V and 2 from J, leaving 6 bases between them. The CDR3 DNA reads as TGCGCCAGCAGCTTGGGGACAACCTACGAGCAGTACTTC. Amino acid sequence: CASSLGTTYEQYF.

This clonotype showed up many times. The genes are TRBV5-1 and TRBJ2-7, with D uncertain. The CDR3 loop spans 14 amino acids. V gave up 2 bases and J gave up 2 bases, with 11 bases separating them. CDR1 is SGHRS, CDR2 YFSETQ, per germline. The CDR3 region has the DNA TGCGCCAGCAGCTTAACGGACCCGGCCTACGAGCAGTACTTC. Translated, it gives CASSLTDPAYEQYF.

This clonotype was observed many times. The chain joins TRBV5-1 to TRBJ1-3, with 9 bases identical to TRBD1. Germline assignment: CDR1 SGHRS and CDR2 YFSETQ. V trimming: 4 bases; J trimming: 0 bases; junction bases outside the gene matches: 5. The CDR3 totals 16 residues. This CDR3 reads CASSAGTGYSGNTIYF. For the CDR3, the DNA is TGCGCCAGCAGCGCCGGGACAGGGTACTCTGGAAACACCATATATTTT.

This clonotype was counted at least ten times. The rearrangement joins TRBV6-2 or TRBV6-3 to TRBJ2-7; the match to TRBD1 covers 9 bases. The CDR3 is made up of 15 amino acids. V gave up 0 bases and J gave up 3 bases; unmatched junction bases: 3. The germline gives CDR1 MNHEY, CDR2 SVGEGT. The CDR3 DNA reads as TGTGCCAGCAGTTACTCGATGGGACAGGGCTACGAGCAGTACTTC. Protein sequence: CASSYSMGQGYEQYF.

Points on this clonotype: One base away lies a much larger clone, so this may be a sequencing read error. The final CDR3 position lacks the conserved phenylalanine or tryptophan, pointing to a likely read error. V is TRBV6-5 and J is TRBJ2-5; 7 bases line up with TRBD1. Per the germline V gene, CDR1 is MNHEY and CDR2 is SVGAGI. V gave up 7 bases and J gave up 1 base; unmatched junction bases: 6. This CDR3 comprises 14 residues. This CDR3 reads CASTSGDSQETQYC. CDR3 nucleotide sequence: TGTGCCAGCACCTCCGGGGACAGCCAAGAGACCCAGTACTGC.

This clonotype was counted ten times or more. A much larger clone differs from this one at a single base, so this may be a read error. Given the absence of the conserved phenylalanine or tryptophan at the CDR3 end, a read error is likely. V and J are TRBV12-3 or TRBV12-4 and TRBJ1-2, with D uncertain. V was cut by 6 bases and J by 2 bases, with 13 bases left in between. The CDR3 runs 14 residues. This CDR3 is CASSTGPYNYGYTC. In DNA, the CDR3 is TGTGCCAGCAGCACGGGCCCCTACAACTATGGCTACACCTGC.

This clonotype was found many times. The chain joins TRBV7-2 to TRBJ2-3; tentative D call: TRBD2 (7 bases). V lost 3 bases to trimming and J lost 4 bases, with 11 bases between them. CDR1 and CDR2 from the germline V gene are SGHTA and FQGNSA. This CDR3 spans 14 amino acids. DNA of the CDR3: TGTGCCAGCAGCTTGGGGGGGCGCCCAGATACGCAGTATTTT. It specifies CASSLGGRPDTQYF.

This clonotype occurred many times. In DNA, the CDR3 is TGCAGTGCTAGAGGGGGCGGATTGAACACTGAAGCTTTCTTT. Amino acids: CSARGGGLNTEAFF. The chain carries TRBV20-1 and TRBJ1-1, with D possibly matching TRBD1 (5 bases). Germline V CDR1 and CDR2: DFQATT, SNEGSKA (reference sequence). This CDR3 contains 14 residues. Trimming pared 1 base from V and 0 bases from J, leaving 9 bases between.

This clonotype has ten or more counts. CDR3 in amino acids: CSARDRRGPNSPLHF. DNA for the CDR3: TGCAGTGCTAGAGATCGCAGGGGGCCCAATTCACCCCTCCACTTT. This rearrangement joins TRBV20-1 to TRBJ1-6; 8 bases match TRBD1. The junction had 5 bases not matched to a gene; V was cut back by 0 bases and J by 7 bases. The CDR3 is made up of 15 amino acids. The germline V gene encodes CDR1 DFQATT and CDR2 SNEGSKA (reference sequence).

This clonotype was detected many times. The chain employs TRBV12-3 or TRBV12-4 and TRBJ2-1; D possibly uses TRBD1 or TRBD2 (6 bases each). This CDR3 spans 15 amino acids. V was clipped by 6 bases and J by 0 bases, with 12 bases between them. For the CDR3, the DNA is TGTGCCAGCAGGAGGGGGGCTCCCTCCTACAATGAGCAGTTCTTC. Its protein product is CASRRGAPSYNEQFF.

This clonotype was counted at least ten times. The CDR3 region has the DNA TGCGCCAGCAGCTTGGGACTTAGGGAGTTCGCTGAAGCTTTCTTT. It encodes CASSLGLREFAEAFF. This rearrangement joins TRBV5-1 to TRBJ1-1, with D unresolved. V lost 0 bases and J 6 bases, leaving 15 bases between the germline ends. The CDR3 length is 15 residues. Per germline, CDR1 SGHRS and CDR2 YFSETQ.

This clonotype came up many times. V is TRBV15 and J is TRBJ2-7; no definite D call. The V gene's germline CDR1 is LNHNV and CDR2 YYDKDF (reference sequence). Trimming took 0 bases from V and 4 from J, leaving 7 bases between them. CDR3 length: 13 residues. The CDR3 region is CATSRDQEYEQYF. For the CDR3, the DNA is TGTGCCACCAGCAGAGATCAAGAGTACGAGCAGTACTTC.

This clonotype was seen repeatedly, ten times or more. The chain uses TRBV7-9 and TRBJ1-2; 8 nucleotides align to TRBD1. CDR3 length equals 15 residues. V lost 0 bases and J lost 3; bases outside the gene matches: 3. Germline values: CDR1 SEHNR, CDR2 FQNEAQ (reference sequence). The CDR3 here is CASSLAQGQDYGYTF. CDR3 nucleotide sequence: TGTGCCAGCAGCTTAGCGCAGGGACAGGACTATGGCTACACCTTC.

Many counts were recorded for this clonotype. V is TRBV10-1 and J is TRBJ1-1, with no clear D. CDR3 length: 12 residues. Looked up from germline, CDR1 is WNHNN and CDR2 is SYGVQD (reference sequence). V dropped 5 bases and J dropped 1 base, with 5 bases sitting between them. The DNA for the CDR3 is TGCGCCAGCAGTTATGGGAACACTGAAGCTTTCTTT. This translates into CASSYGNTEAFF.

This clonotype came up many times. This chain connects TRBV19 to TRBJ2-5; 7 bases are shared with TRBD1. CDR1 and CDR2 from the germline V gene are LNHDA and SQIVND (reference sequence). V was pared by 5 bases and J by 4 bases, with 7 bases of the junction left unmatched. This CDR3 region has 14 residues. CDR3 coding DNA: TGTGCCAGTAGTTCGACAGGGAGTCGAGAGACCCAGTACTTC. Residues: CASSSTGSRETQYF.

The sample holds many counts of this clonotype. The CDR3 spells CASSPGAGSSYEQYF. The CDR3 nucleotides read TGTGCCAGCAGCCCAGGGGCGGGGAGCTCCTACGAGCAGTACTTC. The chain combines TRBV7-6 with TRBJ2-7; D may be TRBD1 or TRBD2 (6 bases each). The CDR3 contains 15 residues. The germline V gene encodes CDR1 SGHVS and CDR2 FNYEAQ. The V gene lost 5 bases and the J gene lost 0 bases, with 14 bases spanning the gap.

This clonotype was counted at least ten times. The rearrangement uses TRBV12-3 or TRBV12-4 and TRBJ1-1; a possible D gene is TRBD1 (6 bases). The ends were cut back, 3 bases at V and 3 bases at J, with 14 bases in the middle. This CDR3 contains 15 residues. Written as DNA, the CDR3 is TGTGCCAGCAGTTTTAGGGGGGCCGGGGACACTGAAGCTTTCTTT. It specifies CASSFRGAGDTEAFF.

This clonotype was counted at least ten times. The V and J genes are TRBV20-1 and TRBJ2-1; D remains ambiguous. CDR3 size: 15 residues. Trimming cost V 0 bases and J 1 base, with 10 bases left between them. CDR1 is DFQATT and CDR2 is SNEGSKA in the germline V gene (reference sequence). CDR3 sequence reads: CSARESDKSYNEQFF. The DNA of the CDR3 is TGCAGTGCTAGAGAGAGCGACAAGTCCTACAATGAGCAGTTCTTC.

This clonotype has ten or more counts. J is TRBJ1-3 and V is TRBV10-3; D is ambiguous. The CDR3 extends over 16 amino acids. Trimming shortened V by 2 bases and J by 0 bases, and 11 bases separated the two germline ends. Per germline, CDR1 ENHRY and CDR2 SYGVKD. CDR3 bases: TGTGCCATCAGTGAGCGTCAGCTCCGCTCTGGAAACACCATATATTTT. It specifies CAISERQLRSGNTIYF.